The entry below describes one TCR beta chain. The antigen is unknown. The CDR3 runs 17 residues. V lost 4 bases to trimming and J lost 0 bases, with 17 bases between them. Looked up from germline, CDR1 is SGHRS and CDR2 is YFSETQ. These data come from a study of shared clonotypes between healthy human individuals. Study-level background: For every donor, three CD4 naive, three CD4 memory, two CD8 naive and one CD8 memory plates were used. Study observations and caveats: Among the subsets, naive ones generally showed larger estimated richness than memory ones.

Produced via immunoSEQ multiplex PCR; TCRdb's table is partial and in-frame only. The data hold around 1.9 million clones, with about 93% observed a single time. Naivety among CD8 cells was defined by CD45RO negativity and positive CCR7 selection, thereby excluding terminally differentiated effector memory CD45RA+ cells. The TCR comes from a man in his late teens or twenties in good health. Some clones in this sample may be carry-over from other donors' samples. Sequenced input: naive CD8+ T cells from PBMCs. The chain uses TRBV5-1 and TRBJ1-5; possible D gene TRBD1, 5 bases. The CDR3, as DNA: TGCGCCAGCAGCCCTGAAAGGATGGGGCTTAGCAATCAGCCCCAGCATTTT. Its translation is CASSPERMGLSNQPQHF.